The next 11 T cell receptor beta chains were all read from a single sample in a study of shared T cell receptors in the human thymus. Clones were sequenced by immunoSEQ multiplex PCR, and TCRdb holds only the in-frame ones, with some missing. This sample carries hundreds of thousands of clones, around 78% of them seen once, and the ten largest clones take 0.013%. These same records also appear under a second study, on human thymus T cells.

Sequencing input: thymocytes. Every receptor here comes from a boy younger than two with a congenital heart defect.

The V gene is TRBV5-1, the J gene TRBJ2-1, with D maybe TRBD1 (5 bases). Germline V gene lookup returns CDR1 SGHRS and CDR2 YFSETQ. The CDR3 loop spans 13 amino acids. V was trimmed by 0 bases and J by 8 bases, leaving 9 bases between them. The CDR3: CASSLEQADEQFF. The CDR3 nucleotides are TGCGCCAGCAGCTTGGAACAGGCGGATGAGCAGTTCTTC.

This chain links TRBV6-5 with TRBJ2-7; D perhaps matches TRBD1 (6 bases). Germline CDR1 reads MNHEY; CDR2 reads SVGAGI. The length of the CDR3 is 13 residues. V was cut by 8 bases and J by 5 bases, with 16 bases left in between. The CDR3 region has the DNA TGTGCCAGCGCGAAAGAGGGGACAAACGAGCAGTACTTC. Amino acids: CASAKEGTNEQYF.

Written as DNA, the CDR3 is TGTGCCAGCAGCACCCCCGGACAGACCGAGCAGTACTTC. It encodes CASSTPGQTEQYF. The chain combines TRBV7-2 with TRBJ2-7, with a possible D match to TRBD1 (6 bases). The germline V and J ends were trimmed by 5 bases and 6 bases, with 14 bases remaining between them. The CDR3 runs 13 residues. The germline V gene encodes CDR1 SGHTA and CDR2 FQGNSA. Complete variable domain (other parts from reference TRBV7-2 and TRBJ2-7): GAGVSQSPSNKVTEKGKDVELRCDPISGHTALYWYRQSLGQGLEFLIYFQGNSAPDKSGLPSDRFSAERTGGSVSTLTIQRTQQEDSAVYLCASSTPGQTEQYFGPGTRLTVT.

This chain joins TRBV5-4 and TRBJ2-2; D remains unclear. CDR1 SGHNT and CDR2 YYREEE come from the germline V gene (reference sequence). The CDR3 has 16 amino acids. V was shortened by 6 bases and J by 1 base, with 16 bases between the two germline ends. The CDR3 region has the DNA TGTGCCAGCACCCTTTTGTTTACTCTGAACACCGGGGAGCTGTTTTTT. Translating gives CASTLLFTLNTGELFF.

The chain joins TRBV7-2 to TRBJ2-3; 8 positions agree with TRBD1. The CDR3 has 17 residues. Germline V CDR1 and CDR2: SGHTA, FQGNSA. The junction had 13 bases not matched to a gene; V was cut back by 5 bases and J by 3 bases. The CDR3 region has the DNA TGTGCCAGCAGCCAAGGAAGGACAGGGAGCGGAACAGATACGCAGTATTTT. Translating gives CASSQGRTGSGTDTQYF.

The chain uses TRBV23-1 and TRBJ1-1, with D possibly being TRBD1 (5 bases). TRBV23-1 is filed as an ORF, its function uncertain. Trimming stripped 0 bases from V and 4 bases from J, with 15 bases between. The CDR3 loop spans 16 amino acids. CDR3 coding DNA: TGCGCCAGCAGTCAATCCCACACAGGAAAACCCACTGAAGCTTTCTTT. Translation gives CASSQSHTGKPTEAFF.

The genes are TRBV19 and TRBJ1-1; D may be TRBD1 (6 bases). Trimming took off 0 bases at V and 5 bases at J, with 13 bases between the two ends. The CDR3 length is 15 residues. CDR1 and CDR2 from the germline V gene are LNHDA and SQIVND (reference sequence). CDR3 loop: CASSIDWDTRTEAFF. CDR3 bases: TGTGCCAGTAGTATAGATTGGGACACTCGGACTGAAGCTTTCTTT. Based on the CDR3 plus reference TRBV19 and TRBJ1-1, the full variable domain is DGGITQSPKYLFRKEGQNVTLSCEQNLNHDAMYWYRQDPGQGLRLIYYSQIVNDFQKGDIAEGYSVSREKKESFPLTVTSAQKNPTAFYLCASSIDWDTRTEAFFGQGTRLTVV.

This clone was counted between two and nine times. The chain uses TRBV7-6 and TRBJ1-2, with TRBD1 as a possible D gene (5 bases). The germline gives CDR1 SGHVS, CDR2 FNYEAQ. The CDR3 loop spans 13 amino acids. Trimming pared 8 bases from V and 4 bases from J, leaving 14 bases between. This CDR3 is CASSGGAGYGYTF. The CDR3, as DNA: TGTGCCAGCTCAGGAGGGGCGGGCTATGGCTACACCTTC.

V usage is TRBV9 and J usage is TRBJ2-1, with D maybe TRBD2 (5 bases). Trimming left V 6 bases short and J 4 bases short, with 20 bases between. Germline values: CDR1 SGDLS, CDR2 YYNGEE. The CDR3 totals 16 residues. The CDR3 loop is CASIIRGLPAYNEQFF. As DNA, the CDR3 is TGTGCCAGCATCATTAGAGGACTTCCAGCTTACAATGAGCAGTTCTTC.

CDR3 sequence reads: CAGGTGSPSGANVLTF. The DNA of the CDR3 is TGTGCCGGGGGGACAGGATCCCCCTCTGGGGCCAACGTCCTGACTTTC. V and J are TRBV6-6 and TRBJ2-6; the match to TRBD1 covers 8 bases. The length of the CDR3 is 16 residues. CDR1 and CDR2 (germline): MNHNY, SVGAGI (reference sequence). Losses at the gene ends were 11 bases for V and 0 bases for J; bases not matched to a gene: 9.

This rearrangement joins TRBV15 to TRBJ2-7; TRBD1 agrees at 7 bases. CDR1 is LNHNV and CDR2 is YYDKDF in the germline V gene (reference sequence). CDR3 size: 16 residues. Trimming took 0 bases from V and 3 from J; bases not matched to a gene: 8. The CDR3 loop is CATSRDSDRRSYEQYF. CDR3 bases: TGTGCCACCAGCAGAGATTCGGACAGGCGGAGCTACGAGCAGTACTTC.